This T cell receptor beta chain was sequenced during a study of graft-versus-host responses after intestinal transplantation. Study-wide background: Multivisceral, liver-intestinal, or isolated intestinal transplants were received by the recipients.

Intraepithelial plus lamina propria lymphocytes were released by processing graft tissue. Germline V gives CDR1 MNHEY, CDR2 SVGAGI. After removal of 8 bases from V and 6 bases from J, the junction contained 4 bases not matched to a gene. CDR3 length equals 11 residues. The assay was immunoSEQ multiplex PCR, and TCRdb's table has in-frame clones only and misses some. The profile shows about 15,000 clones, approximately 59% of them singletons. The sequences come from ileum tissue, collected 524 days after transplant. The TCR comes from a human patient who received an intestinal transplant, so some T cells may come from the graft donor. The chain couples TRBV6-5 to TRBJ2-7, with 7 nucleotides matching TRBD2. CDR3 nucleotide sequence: TGTGCCAGCCATAGGGAGGGCGAGCAGTACTTC. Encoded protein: CASHREGEQYF.